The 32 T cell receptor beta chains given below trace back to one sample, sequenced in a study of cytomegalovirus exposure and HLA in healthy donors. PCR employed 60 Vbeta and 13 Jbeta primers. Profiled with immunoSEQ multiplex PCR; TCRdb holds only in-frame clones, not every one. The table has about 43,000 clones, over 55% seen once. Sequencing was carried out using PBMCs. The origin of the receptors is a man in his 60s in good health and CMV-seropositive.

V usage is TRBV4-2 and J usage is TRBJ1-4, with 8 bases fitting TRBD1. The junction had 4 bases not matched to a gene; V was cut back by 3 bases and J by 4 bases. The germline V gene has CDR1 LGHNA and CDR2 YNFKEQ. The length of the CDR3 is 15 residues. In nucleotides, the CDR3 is TGTGCCAGCAGCCAGACGACAGGGGTTAATGAAAAACTGTTTTTT. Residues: CASSQTTGVNEKLFF.

The CDR3 loop is CAIQTSPGYEQYF. CDR3 in DNA: TGTGCCATCCAAACCTCCCCCGGCTACGAGCAGTACTTC. The chain combines TRBV10-3 with TRBJ2-7; D remains ambiguous. Germline-derived CDR1 and CDR2 are ENHRY and SYGVKD. The CDR3 contains 13 residues. V was cut by 8 bases and J by 3 bases, with 14 bases left in between.

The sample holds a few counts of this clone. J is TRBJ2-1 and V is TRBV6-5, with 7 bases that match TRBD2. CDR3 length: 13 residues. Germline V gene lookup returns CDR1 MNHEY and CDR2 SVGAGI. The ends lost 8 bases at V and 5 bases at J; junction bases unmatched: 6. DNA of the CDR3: TGTGCCAGCCAGACTAGCCCTAACAATGAGCAGTTCTTC. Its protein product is CASQTSPNNEQFF.

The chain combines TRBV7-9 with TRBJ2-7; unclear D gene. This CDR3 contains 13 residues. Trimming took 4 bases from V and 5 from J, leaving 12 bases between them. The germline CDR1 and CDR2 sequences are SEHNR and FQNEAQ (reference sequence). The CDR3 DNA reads TGTGCCAGCAGCTCTCCCATAAGCGACGAGCAGTACTTC. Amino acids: CASSSPISDEQYF.

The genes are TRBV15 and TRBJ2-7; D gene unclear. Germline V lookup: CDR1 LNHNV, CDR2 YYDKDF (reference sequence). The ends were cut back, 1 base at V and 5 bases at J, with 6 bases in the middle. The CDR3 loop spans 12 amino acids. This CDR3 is CATSRGLDEQYF. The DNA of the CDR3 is TGTGCCACCAGCAGAGGGCTCGACGAGCAGTACTTC.

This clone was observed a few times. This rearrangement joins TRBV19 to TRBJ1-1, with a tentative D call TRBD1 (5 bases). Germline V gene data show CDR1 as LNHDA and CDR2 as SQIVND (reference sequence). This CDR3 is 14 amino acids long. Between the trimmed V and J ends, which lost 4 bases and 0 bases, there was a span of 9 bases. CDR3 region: CASSREGVNTEAFF. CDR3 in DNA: TGTGCCAGTAGTAGAGAAGGGGTGAACACTGAAGCTTTCTTT.

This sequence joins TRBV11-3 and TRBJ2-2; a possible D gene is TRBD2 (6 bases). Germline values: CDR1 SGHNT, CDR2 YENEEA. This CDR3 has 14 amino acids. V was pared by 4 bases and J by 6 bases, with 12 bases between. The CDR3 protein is CASSSEGGSGELFF. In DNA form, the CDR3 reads TGTGCCAGCAGCTCGGAGGGTGGGTCCGGGGAGCTGTTTTTT.

The CDR3 nucleotides read TGTGCCAGCAGTTTGGGGGGGGCTGAAGGCTACACCTTC. Translating it yields CASSLGGAEGYTF. The chain recombines TRBV27 with TRBJ1-2, with a tentative D call TRBD1 (6 bases). Between the trimmed V and J ends, which lost 3 bases and 8 bases, there was a span of 13 bases. The germline CDR1 and CDR2 sequences are MNHEY and SMNVEV (reference sequence). The CDR3 is 13 residues long.

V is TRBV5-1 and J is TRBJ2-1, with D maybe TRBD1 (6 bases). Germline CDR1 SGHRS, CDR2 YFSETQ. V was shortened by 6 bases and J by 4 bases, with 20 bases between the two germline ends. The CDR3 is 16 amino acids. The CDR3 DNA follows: TGCGCCAGCAAAGTGTTGCTGCTGGGACAATACAATGAGCAGTTCTTC. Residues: CASKVLLLGQYNEQFF. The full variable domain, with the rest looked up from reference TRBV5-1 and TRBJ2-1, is KAGVTQTPRYLIKTRGQQVTLSCSPISGHRSVSWYQQTPGQGLQFLFEYFSETQRNKGNFPGRFSGRQFSNSRSEMNVSTLELGDSALYLCASKVLLLGQYNEQFFGPGTRLTVL.

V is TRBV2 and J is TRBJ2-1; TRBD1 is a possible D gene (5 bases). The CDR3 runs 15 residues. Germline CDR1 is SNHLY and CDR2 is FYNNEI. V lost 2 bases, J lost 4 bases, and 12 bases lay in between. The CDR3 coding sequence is TGTGCCAGCAGTGAATTTCCAGGGTCTTACAATGAGCAGTTCTTC. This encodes CASSEFPGSYNEQFF.

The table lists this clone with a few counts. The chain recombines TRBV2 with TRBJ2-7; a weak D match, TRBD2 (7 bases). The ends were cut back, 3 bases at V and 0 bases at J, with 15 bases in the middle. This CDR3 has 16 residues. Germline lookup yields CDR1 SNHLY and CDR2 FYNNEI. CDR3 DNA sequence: TGTGCCAGCAGTGATAGGGCGGGGGACATCTCCTACGAGCAGTACTTC. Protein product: CASSDRAGDISYEQYF.

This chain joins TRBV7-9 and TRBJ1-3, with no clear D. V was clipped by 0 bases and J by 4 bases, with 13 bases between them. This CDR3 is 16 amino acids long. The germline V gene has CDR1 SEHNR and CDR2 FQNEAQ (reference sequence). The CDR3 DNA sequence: TGTGCCAGCAGCTTAGCCTGGCAGCTAGAGGGAAACACCATATATTTT. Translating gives CASSLAWQLEGNTIYF.

The CDR3 DNA sequence: TGTGCCAGCAGCTTATGGGTAGGGACAGGGAGCTCAAGCGAGCAGTACTTC. The encoded protein is CASSLWVGTGSSSEQYF. V usage is TRBV7-9 and J usage is TRBJ2-7, with TRBD1 identical over 9 bases. Germline V lookup: CDR1 SEHNR, CDR2 FQNEAQ (reference sequence). V lost 2 bases and J lost 6; bases outside the gene matches: 14. This CDR3 is 17 amino acids long.

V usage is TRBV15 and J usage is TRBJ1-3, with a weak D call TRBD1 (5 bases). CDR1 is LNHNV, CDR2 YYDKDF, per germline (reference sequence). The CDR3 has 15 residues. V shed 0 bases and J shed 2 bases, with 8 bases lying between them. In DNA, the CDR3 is TGTGCCACCAGCAGAGATAGGGGAACTGGAAACACCATATATTTT. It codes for CATSRDRGTGNTIYF.

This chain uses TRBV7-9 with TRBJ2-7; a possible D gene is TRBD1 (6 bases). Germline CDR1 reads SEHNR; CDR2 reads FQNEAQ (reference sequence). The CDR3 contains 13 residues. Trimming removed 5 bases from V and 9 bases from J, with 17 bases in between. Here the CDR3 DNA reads TGTGCCAGCAGCATGCGGCAGGGGTCGTGGCAGTACTTC. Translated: CASSMRQGSWQYF.

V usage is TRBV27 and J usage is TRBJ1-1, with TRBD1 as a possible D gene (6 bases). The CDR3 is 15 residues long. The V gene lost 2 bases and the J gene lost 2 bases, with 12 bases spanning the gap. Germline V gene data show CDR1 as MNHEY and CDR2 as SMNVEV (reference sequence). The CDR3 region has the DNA TGTGCCAGCAGTTTAGAGGGGGGGAAAAACACTGAAGCTTTCTTT. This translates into CASSLEGGKNTEAFF.

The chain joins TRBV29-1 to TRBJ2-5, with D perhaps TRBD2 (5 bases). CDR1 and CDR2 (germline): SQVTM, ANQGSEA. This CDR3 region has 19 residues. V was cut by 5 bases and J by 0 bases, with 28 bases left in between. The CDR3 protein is CSVLGMAYKPNSHQETQYF. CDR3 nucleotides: TGCAGCGTTCTCGGGATGGCCTATAAACCGAACTCTCACCAAGAGACCCAGTACTTC.

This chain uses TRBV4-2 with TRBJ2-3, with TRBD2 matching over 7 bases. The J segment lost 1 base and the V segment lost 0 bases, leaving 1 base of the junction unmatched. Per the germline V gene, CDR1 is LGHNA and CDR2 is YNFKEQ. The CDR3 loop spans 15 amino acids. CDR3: CASSQDAGGTDTQYF. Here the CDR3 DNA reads TGTGCCAGCAGCCAAGATGCGGGGGGCACAGATACGCAGTATTTT.

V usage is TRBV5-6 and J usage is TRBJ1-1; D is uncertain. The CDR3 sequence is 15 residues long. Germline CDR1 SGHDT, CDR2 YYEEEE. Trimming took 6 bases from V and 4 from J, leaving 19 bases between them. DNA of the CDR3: TGTGCCAGCACCCCGGGGAGTGCCCGGGGCACTGAAGCTTTCTTT. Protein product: CASTPGSARGTEAFF.

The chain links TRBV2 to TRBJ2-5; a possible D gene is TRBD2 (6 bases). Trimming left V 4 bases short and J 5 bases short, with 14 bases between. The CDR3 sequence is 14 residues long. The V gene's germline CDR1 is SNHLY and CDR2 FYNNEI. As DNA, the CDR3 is TGTGCCAGCAGTGCCCGCGGGAAATCGGAGACCCAGTACTTC. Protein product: CASSARGKSETQYF.

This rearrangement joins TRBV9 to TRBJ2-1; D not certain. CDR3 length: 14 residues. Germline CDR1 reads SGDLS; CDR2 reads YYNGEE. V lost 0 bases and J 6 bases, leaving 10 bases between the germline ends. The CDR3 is CASSVAPRINEQFF. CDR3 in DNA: TGTGCCAGCAGCGTAGCTCCGCGAATCAATGAGCAGTTCTTC.

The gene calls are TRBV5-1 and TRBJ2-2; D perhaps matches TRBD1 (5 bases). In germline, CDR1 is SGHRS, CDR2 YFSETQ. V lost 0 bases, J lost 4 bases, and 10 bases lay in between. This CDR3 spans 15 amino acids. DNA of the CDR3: TGCGCCAGCAGCTTGGCCGTCAGGGCCACCGGGGAGCTGTTTTTT. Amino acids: CASSLAVRATGELFF.

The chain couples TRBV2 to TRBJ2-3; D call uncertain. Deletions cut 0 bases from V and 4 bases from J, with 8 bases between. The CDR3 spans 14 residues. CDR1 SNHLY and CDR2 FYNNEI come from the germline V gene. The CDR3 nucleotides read TGTGCCAGCAGTGAAGCGTCCTCCCCAGATACGCAGTATTTT. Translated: CASSEASSPDTQYF.

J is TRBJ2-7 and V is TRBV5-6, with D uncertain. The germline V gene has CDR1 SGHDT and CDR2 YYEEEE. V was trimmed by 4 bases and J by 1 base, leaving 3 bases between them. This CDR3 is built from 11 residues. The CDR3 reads CASSHSYEQYF. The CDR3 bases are TGTGCCAGCAGCCATTCCTACGAGCAGTACTTC.

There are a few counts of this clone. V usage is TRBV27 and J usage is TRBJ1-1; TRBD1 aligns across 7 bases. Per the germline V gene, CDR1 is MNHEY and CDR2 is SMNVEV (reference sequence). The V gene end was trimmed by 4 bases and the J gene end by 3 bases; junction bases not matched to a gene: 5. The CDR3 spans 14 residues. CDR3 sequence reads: CASSSGQVDTEAFF. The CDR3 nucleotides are TGTGCCAGCAGTTCCGGACAGGTGGACACTGAAGCTTTCTTT.

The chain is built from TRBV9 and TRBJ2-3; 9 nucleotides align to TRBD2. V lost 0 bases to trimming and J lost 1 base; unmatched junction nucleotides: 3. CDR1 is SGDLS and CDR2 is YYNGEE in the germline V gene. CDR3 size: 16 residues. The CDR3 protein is CASSVVPSGGTDTQYF. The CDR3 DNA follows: TGTGCCAGCAGCGTAGTCCCTAGCGGGGGCACAGATACGCAGTATTTT.

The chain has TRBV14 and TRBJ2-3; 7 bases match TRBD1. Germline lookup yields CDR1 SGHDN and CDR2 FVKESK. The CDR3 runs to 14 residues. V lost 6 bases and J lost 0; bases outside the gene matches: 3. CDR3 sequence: CASRGTDSTDTQYF. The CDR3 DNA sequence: TGTGCCAGCAGGGGGACAGACAGCACAGATACGCAGTATTTT.

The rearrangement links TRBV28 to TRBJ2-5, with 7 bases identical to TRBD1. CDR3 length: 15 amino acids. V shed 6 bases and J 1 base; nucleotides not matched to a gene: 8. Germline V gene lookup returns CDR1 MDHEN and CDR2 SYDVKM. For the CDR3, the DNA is TGTGCCAGCAGCCACCCTGGGACAGCCCAAGAGACCCAGTACTTC. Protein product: CASSHPGTAQETQYF.

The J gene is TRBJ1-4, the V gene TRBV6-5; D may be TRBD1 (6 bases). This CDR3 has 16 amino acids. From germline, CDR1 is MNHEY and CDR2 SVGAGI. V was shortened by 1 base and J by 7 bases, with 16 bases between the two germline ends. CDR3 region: CASSYYGGGAGEKLFF. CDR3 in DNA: TGTGCCAGCAGTTACTACGGTGGGGGGGCGGGTGAAAAACTGTTTTTT.

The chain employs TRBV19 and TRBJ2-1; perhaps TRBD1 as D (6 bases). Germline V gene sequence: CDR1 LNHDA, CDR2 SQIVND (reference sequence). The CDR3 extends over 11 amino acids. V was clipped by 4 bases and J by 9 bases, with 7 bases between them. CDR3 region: CASSTRGEQFF. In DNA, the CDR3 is TGTGCCAGTAGTACCAGGGGTGAGCAGTTCTTC.

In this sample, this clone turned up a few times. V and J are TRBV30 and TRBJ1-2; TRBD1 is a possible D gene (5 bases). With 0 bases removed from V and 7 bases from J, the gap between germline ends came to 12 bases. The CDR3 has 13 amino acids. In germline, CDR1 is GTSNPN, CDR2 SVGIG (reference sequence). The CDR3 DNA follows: TGTGCCTGGAGTGTACGCCCGGGGGGTGGCTACACCTTC. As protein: CAWSVRPGGGYTF.

The CDR3 sequence: CASSLRGTDGYTF. The CDR3 DNA reads TGTGCCAGCAGCTTAAGGGGGACGGATGGCTACACCTTC. The V gene is TRBV7-2, the J gene TRBJ1-2; D perhaps matches TRBD1 (6 bases). The CDR3 length is 13 residues. The germline gives CDR1 SGHTA, CDR2 FQGNSA. V gave up 2 bases and J gave up 6 bases, with 10 bases separating them.